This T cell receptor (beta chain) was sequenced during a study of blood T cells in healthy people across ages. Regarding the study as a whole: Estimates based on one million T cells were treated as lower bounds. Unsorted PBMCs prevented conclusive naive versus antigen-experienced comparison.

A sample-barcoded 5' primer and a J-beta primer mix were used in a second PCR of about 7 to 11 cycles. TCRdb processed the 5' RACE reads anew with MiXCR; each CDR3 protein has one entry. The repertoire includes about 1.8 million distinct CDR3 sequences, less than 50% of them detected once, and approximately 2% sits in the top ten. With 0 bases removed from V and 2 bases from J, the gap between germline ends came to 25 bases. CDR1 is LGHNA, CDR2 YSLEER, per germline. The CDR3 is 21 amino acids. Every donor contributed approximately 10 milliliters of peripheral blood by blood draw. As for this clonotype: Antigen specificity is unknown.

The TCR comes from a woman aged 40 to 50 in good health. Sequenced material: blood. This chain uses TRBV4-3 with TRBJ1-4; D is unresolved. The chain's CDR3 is CASSQDYSHPWGAATNEKLFF. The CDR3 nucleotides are TGCGCCAGCAGCCAAGATTACAGTCACCCCTGGGGTGCGGCGACTAATGAAAAACTGTTTTTT.